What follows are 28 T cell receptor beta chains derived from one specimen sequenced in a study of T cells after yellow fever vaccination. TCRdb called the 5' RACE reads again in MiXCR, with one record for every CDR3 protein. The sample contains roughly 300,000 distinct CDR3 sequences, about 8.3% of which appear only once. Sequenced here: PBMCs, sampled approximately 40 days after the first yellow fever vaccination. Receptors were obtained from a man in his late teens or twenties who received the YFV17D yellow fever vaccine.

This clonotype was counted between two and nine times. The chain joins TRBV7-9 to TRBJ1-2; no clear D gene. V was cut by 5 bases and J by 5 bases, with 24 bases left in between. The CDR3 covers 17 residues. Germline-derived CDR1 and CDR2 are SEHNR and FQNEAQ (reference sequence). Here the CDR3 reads CASSPSGQDLTLYGYTF. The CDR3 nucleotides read TGTGCCAGCAGCCCCTCCGGCCAGGATCTAACCCTTTATGGCTACACCTTC.

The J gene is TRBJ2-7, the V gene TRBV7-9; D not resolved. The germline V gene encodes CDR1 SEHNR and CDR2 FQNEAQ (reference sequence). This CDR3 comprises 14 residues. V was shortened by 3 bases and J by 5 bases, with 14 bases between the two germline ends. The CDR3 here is CASSFGSAVNEQYV. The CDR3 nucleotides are TGTGCCAGCAGCTTTGGTTCGGCAGTTAACGAGCAGTACGTC.

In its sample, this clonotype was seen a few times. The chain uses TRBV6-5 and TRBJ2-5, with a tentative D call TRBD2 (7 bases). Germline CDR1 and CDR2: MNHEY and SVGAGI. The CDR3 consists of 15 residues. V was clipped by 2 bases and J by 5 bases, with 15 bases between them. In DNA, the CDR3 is TGTGCCAGCAGTTACGCGGGGGCCTCGGGTGAGACCCAGTACTTC. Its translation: CASSYAGASGETQYF.

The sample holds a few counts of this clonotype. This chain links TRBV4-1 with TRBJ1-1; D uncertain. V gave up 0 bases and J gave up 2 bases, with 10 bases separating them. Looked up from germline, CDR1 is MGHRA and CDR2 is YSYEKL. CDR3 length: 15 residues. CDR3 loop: CASSQDGPGNTEAFF. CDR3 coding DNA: TGCGCCAGCAGCCAAGATGGCCCGGGAAACACTGAAGCTTTCTTT.

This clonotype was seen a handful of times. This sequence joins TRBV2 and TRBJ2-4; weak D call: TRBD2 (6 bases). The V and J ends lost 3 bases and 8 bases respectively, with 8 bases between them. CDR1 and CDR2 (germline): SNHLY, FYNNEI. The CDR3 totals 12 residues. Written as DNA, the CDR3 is TGTGCCAGCAGTGACAGGGAGGACATTCAGTACTTC. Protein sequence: CASSDREDIQYF.

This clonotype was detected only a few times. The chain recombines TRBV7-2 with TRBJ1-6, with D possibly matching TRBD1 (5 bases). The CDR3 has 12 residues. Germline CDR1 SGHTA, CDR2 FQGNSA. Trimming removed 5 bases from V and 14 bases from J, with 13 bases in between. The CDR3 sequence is CASSAGRLALHF. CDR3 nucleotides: TGTGCCAGCAGCGCAGGGAGATTGGCCCTCCACTTT.

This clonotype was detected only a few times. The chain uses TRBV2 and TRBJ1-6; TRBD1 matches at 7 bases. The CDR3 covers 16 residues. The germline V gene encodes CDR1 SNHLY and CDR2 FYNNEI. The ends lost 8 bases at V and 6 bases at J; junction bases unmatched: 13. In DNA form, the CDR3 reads TGTGCCAGCCGCGGACAGGCGGATCGTGTTAATTCACCCCTCCACTTT. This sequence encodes CASRGQADRVNSPLHF.

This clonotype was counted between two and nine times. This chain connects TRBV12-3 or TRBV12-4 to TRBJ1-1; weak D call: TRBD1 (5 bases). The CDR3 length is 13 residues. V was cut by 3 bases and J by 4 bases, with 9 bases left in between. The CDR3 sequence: CASSFDGGTEAFF. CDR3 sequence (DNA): TGTGCCAGCAGTTTTGATGGGGGCACTGAAGCTTTCTTT.

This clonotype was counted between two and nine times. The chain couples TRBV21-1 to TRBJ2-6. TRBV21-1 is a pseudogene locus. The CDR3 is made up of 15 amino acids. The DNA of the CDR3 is TGTGCCAGCAGCAAAAGCAGCTCTGGGGCCAACGTCCTGACTTTC. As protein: CASSKSSSGANVLTF.

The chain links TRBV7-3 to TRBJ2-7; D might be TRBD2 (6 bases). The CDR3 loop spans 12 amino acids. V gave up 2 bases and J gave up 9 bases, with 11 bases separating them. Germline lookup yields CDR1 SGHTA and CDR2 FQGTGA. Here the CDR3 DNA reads TGTGCCAGCAGCTTAGCAGGCGGGGTGCAGTACGTC. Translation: CASSLAGGVQYV.

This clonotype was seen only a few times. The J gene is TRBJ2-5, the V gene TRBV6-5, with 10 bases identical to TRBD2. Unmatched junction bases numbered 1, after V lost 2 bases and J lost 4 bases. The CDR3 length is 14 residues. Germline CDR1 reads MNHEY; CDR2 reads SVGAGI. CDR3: CASSYSGGAETQYF. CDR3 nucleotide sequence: TGTGCCAGCAGTTACAGCGGGGGGGCAGAGACCCAGTACTTC.

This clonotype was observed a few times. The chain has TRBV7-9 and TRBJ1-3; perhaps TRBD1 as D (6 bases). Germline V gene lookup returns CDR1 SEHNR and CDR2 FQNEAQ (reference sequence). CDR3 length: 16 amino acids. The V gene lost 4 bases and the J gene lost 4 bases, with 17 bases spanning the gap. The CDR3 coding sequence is TGTGCCAGCAGCTCGCGGACACACAGGGCCGGAAACACCATATATTTT. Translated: CASSSRTHRAGNTIYF.

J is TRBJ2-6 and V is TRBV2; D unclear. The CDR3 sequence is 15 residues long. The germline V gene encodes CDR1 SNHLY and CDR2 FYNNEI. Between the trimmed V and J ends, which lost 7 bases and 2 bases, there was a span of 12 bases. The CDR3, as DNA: TGTGCCAGCAAGCTCGCCACAGCTGGGGCCAACGTCCTGACTTTC. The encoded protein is CASKLATAGANVLTF.

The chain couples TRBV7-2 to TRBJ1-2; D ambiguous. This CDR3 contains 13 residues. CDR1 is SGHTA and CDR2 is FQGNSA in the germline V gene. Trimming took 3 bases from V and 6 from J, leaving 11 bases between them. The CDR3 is CASSFTRTDGYTF. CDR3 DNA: TGTGCCAGCAGCTTCACAAGGACCGATGGCTACACCTTC.

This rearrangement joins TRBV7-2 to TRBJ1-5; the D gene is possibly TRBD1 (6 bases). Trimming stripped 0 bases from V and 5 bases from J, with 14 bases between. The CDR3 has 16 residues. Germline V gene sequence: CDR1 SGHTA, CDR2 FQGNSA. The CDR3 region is CASSLAGKQGYQPQHF. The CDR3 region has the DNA TGTGCCAGCAGCTTAGCAGGAAAACAGGGATATCAGCCCCAGCATTTT.

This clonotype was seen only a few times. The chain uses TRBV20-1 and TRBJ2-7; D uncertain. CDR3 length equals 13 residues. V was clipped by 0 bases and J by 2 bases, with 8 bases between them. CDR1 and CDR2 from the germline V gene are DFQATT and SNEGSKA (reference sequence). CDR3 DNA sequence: TGCAGTGCTAGAGAGCCAGGAACCTACGAGCAGTACTTC. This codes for CSAREPGTYEQYF.

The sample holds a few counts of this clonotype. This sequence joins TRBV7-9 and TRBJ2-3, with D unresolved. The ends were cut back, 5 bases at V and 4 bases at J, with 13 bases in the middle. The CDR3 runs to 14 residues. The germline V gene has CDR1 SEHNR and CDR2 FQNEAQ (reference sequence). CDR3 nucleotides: TGTGCCAGCAGCACTCGACTTCACCCAGATACGCAGTATTTT. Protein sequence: CASSTRLHPDTQYF.

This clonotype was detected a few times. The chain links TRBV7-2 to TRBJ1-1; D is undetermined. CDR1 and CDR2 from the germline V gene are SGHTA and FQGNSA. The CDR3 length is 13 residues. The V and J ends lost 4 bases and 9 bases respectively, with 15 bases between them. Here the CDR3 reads CASSSSDKRKAFF. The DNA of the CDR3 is TGTGCCAGCAGCTCAAGCGACAAGCGTAAAGCTTTCTTT.

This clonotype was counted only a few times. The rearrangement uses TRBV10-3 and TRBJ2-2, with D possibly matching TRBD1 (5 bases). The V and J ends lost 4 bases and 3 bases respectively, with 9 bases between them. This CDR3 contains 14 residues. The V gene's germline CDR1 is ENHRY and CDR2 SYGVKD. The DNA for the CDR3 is TGTGCCATCAGTGGACAGAAGGACACCGGGGAGCTGTTTTTT. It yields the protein CAISGQKDTGELFF.

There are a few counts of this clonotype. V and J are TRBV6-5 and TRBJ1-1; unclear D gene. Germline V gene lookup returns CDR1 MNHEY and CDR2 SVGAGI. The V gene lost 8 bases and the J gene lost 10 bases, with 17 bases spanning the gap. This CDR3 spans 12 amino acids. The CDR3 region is CASGHGRQPAFF. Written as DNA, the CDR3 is TGTGCCAGCGGGCACGGCAGGCAGCCAGCTTTCTTT.

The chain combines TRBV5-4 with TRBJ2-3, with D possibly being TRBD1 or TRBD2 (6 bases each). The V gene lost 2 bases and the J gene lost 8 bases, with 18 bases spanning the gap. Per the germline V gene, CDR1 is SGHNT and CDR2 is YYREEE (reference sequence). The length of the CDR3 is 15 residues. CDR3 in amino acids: CASSFGGGAPVTQYF. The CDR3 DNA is TGTGCCAGCAGCTTCGGGGGCGGGGCCCCGGTTACGCAGTATTTT.

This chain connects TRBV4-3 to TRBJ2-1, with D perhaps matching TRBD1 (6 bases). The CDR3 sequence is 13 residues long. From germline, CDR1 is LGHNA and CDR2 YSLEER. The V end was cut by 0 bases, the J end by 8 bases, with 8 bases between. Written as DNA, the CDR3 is TGCGCCAGCAGCCAAGAAAGGGGGTATGAGCAGTTCTTC. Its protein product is CASSQERGYEQFF.

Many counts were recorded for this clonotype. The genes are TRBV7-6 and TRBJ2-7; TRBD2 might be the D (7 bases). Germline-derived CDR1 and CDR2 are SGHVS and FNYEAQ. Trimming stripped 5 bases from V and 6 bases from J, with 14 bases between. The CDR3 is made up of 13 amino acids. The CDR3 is CASSPGGLSEQYF. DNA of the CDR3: TGTGCCAGCAGCCCGGGGGGCCTTTCCGAGCAGTACTTC.

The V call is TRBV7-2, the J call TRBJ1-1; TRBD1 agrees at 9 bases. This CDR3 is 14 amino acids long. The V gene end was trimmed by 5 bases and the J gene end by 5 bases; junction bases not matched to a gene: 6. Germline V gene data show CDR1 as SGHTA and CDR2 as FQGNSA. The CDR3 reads CASSPDRGKTEAFF. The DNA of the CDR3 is TGTGCCAGCAGCCCGGACAGGGGAAAAACTGAAGCTTTCTTT.

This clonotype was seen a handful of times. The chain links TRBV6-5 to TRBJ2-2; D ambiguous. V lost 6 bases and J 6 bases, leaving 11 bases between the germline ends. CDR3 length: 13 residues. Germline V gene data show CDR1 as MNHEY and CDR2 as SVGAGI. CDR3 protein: CASSYGLAGELFF. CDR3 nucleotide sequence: TGTGCCAGCAGCTACGGTCTCGCCGGGGAGCTGTTTTTT.

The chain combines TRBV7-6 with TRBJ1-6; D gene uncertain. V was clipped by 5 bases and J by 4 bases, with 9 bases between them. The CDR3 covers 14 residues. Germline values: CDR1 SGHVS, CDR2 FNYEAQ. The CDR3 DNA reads TGTGCCAGCAGCGACACTTCATATAATTCACCCCTCCACTTT. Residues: CASSDTSYNSPLHF.

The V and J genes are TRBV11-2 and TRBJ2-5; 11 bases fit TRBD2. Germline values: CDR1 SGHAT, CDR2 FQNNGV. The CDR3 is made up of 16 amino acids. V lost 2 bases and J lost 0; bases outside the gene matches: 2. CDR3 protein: CASSLIAGGHQETQYF. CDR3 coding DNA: TGTGCCAGCAGCTTAATAGCGGGGGGGCACCAAGAGACCCAGTACTTC.

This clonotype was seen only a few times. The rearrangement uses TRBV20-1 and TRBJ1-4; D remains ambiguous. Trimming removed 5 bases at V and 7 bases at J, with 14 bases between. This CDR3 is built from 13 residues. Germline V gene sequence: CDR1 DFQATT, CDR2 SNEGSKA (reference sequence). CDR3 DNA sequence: TGCAGTGCTCGGGATACTCGGGGTGAAAAACTGTTTTTT. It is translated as CSARDTRGEKLFF.